This is a list of T cell receptor beta chains from one sample in a study of cytomegalovirus exposure and HLA in healthy donors. Method: immunoSEQ multiplex PCR; TCRdb's copy keeps in-frame clones and lacks some. This sample yields fewer than 150,000 clones, of which about three quarters are seen a single time; approximately 15% belongs to the top ten. The specimen sequenced was PBMCs. The receptors originated from a human donor in good health. The CDR3 runs from the conserved cysteine through the conserved F or W. D genes are given only for firm matches. Size is stated for part of the rows, as once, few or many counts, or as a class when the clone is expanded.

j_gene: TRBJ2-1
len: 14
v_gene: TRBV11-2
abundance: few
d_gene: NA
CDR3aa: CASTLGGAYNEQFF
CDR3nt: TGTGCCAGCACCCTAGGAGGCGCCTACAATGAGCAGTTCTTC

j_gene: TRBJ2-1
len: 13
v_gene: TRBV6-4
abundance: many
d_gene: NA
CDR3aa: CASSDNDRSEQFF
CDR3nt: TGTGCCAGCAGTGACAATGACAGATCCGAGCAGTTCTTC

j_gene: TRBJ2-3
len: 13
v_gene: TRBV7-8
abundance: NA
d_gene: TRBD1
CDR3aa: CASSSARGLGEYF
CDR3nt: TGTGCCAGCAGCTCTGCCAGGGGGTTAGGGGAGTATTTT

j_gene: TRBJ1-2
len: 16
v_gene: TRBV30
abundance: NA
d_gene: TRBD1
CDR3aa: CAWSLTGGRLWGGYTF
CDR3nt: TGTGCCTGGAGTCTGACAGGGGGACGCCTCTGGGGGGGCTACACCTTC

j_gene: TRBJ1-4
len: 13
v_gene: TRBV6-1
abundance: few
d_gene: NA
CDR3aa: CAALGGFNEKLFF
CDR3nt: TGTGCCGCCCTGGGGGGATTTAATGAAAAACTGTTTTTT

j_gene: TRBJ2-5
len: 10
v_gene: TRBV9
abundance: few
d_gene: NA
CDR3aa: CASPQAPQYF
CDR3nt: TGTGCCAGCCCCCAGGCGCCCCAGTACTTC

j_gene: TRBJ1-1
len: 14
v_gene: TRBV7-9
abundance: once
d_gene: TRBD1
CDR3aa: CASSETGGNTEAFF
CDR3nt: TGTGCCAGCAGCGAGACAGGGGGAAACACTGAAGCTTTCTTT

j_gene: TRBJ2-3
len: 16
v_gene: TRBV5-4
abundance: few
d_gene: TRBD2
CDR3aa: CASSRGLAGGADTQYF
CDR3nt: TGTGCCAGCAGCCGAGGACTAGCGGGAGGAGCAGATACGCAGTATTTT

j_gene: TRBJ1-5
len: 14
v_gene: TRBV5-6
abundance: NA
d_gene: TRBD1
CDR3aa: CARSLGDRVQPQHF
CDR3nt: TGTGCCCGCAGCTTGGGGGACAGGGTTCAGCCCCAGCATTTT

j_gene: TRBJ1-1
len: 13
v_gene: TRBV23-1
abundance: few
d_gene: NA
CDR3aa: CASPWRAKTEAFF
CDR3nt: TGCGCCAGCCCATGGAGGGCGAAGACTGAAGCTTTCTTT

j_gene: TRBJ2-1
len: 11
v_gene: TRBV25-1
abundance: NA
d_gene: NA
CDR3aa: CASSVGSEQFF
CDR3nt: TGTGCCAGCAGTGTCGGGAGTGAGCAGTTCTTC

j_gene: TRBJ2-2
len: 15
v_gene: TRBV5-1
abundance: once
d_gene: TRBD1
CDR3aa: CASSLTGSDTGELFF
CDR3nt: TGCGCCAGCAGCCTGACAGGGTCGGACACCGGGGAGCTGTTTTTT

j_gene: TRBJ2-7
len: 13
v_gene: TRBV11-2
abundance: NA
d_gene: TRBD1
CDR3aa: CASSFGQGYEQYF
CDR3nt: TGTGCCAGCAGCTTCGGACAGGGCTACGAGCAGTACTTC

j_gene: TRBJ2-3
len: 13
v_gene: TRBV18
abundance: NA
d_gene: NA
CDR3aa: CASSPGTTDTQYF
CDR3nt: TGTGCCAGCTCACCTGGCACCACAGATACGCAGTATTTT

j_gene: TRBJ1-2
len: 14
v_gene: TRBV6-5
abundance: NA
d_gene: TRBD1
CDR3aa: CASSTRDRVYGYTF
CDR3nt: TGTGCCAGCAGTACCCGGGACAGGGTCTATGGCTACACCTTC

j_gene: TRBJ2-7
len: 15
v_gene: TRBV7-8
abundance: once
d_gene: TRBD1
CDR3aa: CASSSVTGSSYEQYF
CDR3nt: TGTGCCAGCAGCTCCGTGACAGGGAGCTCCTACGAGCAGTACTTC

j_gene: TRBJ2-7
len: 11
v_gene: TRBV19
abundance: NA
d_gene: TRBD2
CDR3aa: CASTSGYEQYF
CDR3nt: TGTGCCAGTACTAGCGGCTACGAGCAGTACTTC

j_gene: TRBJ1-2
len: 14
v_gene: TRBV2
abundance: NA
d_gene: NA
CDR3aa: CASSDNGLGDGYTF
CDR3nt: TGTGCCAGCAGTGATAATGGCCTAGGGGATGGCTACACCTTC

j_gene: TRBJ1-2
len: 13
v_gene: TRBV13
abundance: NA
d_gene: TRBD1
CDR3aa: CASSPTGDYGYTF
CDR3nt: TGTGCCAGCAGCCCAACAGGGGACTATGGCTACACCTTC

j_gene: TRBJ2-1
len: 16
v_gene: TRBV7-9
abundance: once
d_gene: NA
CDR3aa: CASSLEGKGPYNEQFF
CDR3nt: TGTGCCAGCAGCTTAGAGGGGAAGGGGCCCTACAATGAGCAGTTCTTC

j_gene: TRBJ2-7
len: 14
v_gene: TRBV11-2
abundance: NA
d_gene: TRBD2
CDR3aa: CASSFGGGTYEQYF
CDR3nt: TGTGCCAGCAGCTTTGGGGGAGGGACCTACGAGCAGTACTTC

j_gene: TRBJ1-5
len: 15
v_gene: TRBV6-1
abundance: NA
d_gene: NA
CDR3aa: CASSGTSLLGQPQHF
CDR3nt: TGTGCCAGCAGTGGGACTTCTCTCCTCGGGCAGCCCCAGCATTTT

j_gene: TRBJ2-2
len: 15
v_gene: TRBV5-6
abundance: NA
d_gene: NA
CDR3aa: CASIYGGTNTGELFF
CDR3nt: TGTGCCAGCATTTATGGGGGGACGAACACCGGGGAGCTGTTTTTT

j_gene: TRBJ1-1
len: 11
v_gene: TRBV11-3
abundance: NA
d_gene: NA
CDR3aa: CASSRGGEAFF
CDR3nt: TGTGCCAGCAGCCGGGGTGGTGAAGCTTTCTTT

j_gene: TRBJ2-3
len: 15
v_gene: TRBV15
abundance: NA
d_gene: NA
CDR3aa: CATSREQVMHDTQYF
CDR3nt: TGTGCCACCAGCAGAGAACAGGTTATGCATGATACGCAGTATTTT

j_gene: TRBJ2-5
len: 16
v_gene: TRBV6-6
abundance: NA
d_gene: TRBD2
CDR3aa: CASSYSPSGGFETQYF
CDR3nt: TGTGCCAGCAGTTACAGTCCTAGCGGGGGTTTTGAGACCCAGTACTTC

j_gene: TRBJ2-7
len: 14
v_gene: TRBV6-1
abundance: few
d_gene: NA
CDR3aa: CASSERLVAYEQYF
CDR3nt: TGTGCCAGCAGTGAAAGGCTAGTCGCCTACGAGCAGTACTTC